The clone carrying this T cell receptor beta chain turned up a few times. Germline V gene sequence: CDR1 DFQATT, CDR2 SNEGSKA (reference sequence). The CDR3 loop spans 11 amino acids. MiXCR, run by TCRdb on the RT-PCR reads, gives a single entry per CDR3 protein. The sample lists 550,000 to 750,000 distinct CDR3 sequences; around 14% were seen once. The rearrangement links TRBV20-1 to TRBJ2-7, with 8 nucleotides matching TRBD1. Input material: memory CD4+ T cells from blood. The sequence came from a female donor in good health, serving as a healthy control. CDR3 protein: CKTDRGYEQYF. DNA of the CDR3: TGCAAAACCGACAGGGGCTACGAGCAGTACTTC.